The present entry profiles one T cell receptor (beta chain) with its context. This specimen belongs to a study of control samples from healthy donors and cancer patients. Profiling relied on immunoSEQ multiplex PCR, and the TCRdb table lists in-frame clones only, not all of them. This table has about 130,000 clones, over 75% appearing once. The CDR3 covers 14 residues. V dropped 3 bases and J dropped 5 bases, with 10 bases sitting between them. Germline CDR1 KGHDR, CDR2 SFDVKD. The chain joins TRBV24-1 to TRBJ1-5; D call uncertain. The specimen sequenced was blood. This receptor was taken from a man between 35 and 55 years old in good health. The CDR3: CATSDASGDQPQHF. CDR3 nucleotides: TGTGCCACCAGTGATGCTTCTGGTGATCAGCCCCAGCATTTT.